The 4 T cell receptor beta chains below all came from one sample that was sequenced in a study of blood T cell repertoires in COVID-19. Produced via immunoSEQ multiplex PCR; TCRdb's table is partial and in-frame only. The sample carries about 240,000 clones, about 86% recorded once. The sample comprised PBMCs or T cells enriched from blood (not recorded which). Receptors originate from a woman in her forties with acute COVID-19.

The chain joins TRBV7-2 to TRBJ2-7; 7 bases are shared with TRBD2. Trimming at V came to 0 bases and at J to 7 bases, leaving 3 bases not matched to a gene. The CDR3 consists of 13 residues. Germline V gene lookup returns CDR1 SGHTA and CDR2 FQGNSA. This CDR3 is CASSLAGGNEQYF. The DNA for the CDR3 is TGTGCCAGCAGCTTAGCGGGGGGGAATGAGCAGTACTTC.

CDR3 in amino acids: CASSTSGGASEKLFF. CDR3 DNA sequence: TGTGCCAGTAGTACATCAGGGGGCGCGAGTGAAAAACTGTTTTTT. This chain uses TRBV19 with TRBJ1-4; 8 bases are a match to TRBD1. The CDR3 runs to 15 residues. CDR1 is LNHDA, CDR2 SQIVND, per germline (reference sequence). The V gene end was trimmed by 4 bases and the J gene end by 7 bases; junction bases not matched to a gene: 8.

The chain carries TRBV24-1 and TRBJ1-2, with D unresolved. CDR3 length equals 15 residues. Looked up from germline, CDR1 is KGHDR and CDR2 is SFDVKD. V was clipped by 5 bases and J by 4 bases, with 16 bases between them. Here the CDR3 reads CATSGLNPGLYGYTF. The CDR3 bases are TGTGCCACCAGTGGCCTGAACCCAGGCCTCTATGGCTACACCTTC.

The J gene is TRBJ1-4, the V gene TRBV10-3; TRBD1 aligns across 9 bases. V lost 6 bases and J lost 8; bases outside the gene matches: 10. The CDR3 covers 15 residues. The V gene's germline CDR1 is ENHRY and CDR2 SYGVKD. CDR3 loop: CAISRGQGGLEKLFF. The CDR3, as DNA: TGTGCCATCAGCCGGGGACAGGGAGGACTCGAAAAACTGTTTTTT.